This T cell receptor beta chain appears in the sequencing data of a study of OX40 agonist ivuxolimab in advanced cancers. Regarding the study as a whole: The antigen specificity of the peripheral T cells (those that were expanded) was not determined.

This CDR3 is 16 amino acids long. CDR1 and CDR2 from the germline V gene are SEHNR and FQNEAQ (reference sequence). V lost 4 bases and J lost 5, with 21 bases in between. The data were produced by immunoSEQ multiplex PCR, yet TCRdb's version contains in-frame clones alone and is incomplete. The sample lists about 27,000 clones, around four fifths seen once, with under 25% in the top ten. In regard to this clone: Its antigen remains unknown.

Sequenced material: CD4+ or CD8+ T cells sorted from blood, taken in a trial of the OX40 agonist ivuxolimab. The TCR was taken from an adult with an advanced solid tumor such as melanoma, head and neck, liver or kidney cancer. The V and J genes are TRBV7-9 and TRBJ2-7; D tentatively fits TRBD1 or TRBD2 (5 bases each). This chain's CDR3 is CASSSNSGLVIHEQYF. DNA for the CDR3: TGTGCCAGCAGCTCCAATTCGGGGCTAGTAATCCACGAGCAGTACTTC.